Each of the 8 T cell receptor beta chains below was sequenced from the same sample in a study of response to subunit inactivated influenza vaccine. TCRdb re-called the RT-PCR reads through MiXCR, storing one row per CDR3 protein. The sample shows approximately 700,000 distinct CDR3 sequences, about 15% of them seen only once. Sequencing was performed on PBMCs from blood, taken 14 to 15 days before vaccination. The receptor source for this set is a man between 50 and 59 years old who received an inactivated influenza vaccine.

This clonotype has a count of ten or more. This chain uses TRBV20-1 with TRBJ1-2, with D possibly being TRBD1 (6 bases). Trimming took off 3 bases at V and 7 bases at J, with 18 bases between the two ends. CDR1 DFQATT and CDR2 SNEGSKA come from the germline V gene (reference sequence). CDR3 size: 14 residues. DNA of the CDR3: TGCAGTGCTAGGTACTACAGGGAGGCTAGTGGCTACACCTTC. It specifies CSARYYREASGYTF.

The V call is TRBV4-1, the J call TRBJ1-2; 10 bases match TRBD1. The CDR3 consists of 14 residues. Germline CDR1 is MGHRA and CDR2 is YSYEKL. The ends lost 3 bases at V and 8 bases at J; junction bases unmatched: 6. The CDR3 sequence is CASSHRDRGEGYTF. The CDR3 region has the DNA TGCGCCAGCAGCCACCGGGACAGGGGAGAAGGCTACACCTTC.

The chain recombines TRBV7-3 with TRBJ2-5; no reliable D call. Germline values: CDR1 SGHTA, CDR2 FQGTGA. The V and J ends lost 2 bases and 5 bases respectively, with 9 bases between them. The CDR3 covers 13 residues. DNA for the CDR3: TGTGCCAGCAGCTTACCGCCTAAGGAGACCCAGTACTTC. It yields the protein CASSLPPKETQYF.

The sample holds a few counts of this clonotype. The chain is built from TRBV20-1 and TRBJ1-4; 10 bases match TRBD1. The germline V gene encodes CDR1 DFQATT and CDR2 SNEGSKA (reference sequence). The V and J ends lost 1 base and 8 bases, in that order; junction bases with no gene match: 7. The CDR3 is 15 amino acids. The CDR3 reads CSARARDRGVEKLFF. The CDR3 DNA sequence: TGCAGTGCTAGAGCGAGGGACAGGGGAGTCGAAAAACTGTTTTTT.

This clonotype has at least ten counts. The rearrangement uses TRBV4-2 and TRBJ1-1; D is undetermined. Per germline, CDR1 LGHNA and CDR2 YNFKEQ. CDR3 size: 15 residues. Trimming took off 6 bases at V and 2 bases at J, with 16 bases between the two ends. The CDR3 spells CASRDLTGANTEAFF. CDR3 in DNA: TGTGCCAGCAGAGACCTGACGGGAGCAAACACTGAAGCTTTCTTT.

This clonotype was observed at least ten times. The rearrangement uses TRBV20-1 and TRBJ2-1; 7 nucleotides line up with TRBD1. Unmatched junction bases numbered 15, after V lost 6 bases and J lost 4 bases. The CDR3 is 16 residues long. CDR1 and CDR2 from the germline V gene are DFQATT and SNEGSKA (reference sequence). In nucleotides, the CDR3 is TGCAGTGCCCGAACTTCCGGGACAGAGGGTTACAATGAGCAGTTCTTC. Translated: CSARTSGTEGYNEQFF.

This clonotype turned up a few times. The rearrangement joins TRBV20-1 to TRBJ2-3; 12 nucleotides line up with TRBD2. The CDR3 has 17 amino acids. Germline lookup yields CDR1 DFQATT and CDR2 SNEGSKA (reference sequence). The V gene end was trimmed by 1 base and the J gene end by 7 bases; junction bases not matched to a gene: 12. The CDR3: CSARVLAGGLFTNTQYF. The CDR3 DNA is TGCAGTGCTAGAGTACTAGCGGGAGGCCTATTCACGAATACGCAGTATTTT.

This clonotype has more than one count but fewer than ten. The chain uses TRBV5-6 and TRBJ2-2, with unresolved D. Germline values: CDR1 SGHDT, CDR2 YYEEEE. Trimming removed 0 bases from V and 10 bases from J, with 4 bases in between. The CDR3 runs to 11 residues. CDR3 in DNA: TGTGCCAGCAGCTTGGCCCAGGAGCTGTTTTTT. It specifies CASSLAQELFF.